The source of this TCR beta chain is a study of T-cell reconstitution after alpha-beta-depleted transplantation in children. Study findings and constraints: In patients about two months after transplant, alpha-beta T cells reportedly arose from several hundred expanded graft clones. Recipient T cells and thymic progenitors that survived were the source of the high TCRbeta diversity seen at day 60 in some patients. At the one-year point after transplant, T-cell counts and TCRbeta diversity were found to come mostly from T cells that had been newly produced.

Unique molecular identifiers were used in preparing the TCRbeta library. Each CDR3 protein gets one entry after TCRdb re-called the PCR reads with MiXCR. The sample gives hundreds of thousands of distinct CDR3 sequences, about 12% of which show up once; 0.79% is in the top ten. The V gene's germline CDR1 is SGHTA and CDR2 FQGNSA. V was trimmed by 2 bases and J by 6 bases, leaving 17 bases between them. The CDR3 has 16 amino acids. This clonotype was counted ten times or more. Its matching antigen is unknown. This chain links TRBV7-2 with TRBJ2-1, with D tentatively TRBD2 (6 bases). The receptor's source is a girl aged 2 to 10 with congenital amegakaryocytic thrombocytopenia, due to receive a stem cell transplant. The sample was PBMCs, taken before TCRalphabeta/CD19-depleted stem cell transplant. The CDR3 DNA reads TGTGCCAGCAGCTTAATGGGGCCAGCGGGTTTCAATGAGCAGTTCTTC. It codes for CASSLMGPAGFNEQFF. The full variable domain, in which reference TRBV7-2 and TRBJ2-1 provide the parts outside the CDR3, is GAGVSQSPSNKVTEKGKDVELRCDPISGHTALYWYRQSLGQGLEFLIYFQGNSAPDKSGLPSDRFSAERTGGSVSTLTIQRTQQEDSAVYLCASSLMGPAGFNEQFFGPGTRLTVL.